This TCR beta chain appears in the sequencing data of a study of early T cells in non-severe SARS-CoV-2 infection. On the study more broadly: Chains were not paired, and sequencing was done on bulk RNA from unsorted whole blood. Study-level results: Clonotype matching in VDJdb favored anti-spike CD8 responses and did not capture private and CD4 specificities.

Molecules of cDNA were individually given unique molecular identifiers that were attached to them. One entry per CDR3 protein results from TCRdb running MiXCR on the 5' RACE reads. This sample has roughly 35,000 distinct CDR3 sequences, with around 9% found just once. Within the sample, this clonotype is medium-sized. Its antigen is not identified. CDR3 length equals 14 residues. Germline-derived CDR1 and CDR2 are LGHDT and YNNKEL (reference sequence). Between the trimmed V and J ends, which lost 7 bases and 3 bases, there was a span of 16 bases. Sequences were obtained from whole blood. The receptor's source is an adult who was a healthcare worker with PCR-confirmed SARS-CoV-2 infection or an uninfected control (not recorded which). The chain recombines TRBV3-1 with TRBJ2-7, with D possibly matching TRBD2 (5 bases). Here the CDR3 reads CASMKDGGFYEQYF. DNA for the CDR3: TGTGCCAGCATGAAGGACGGAGGATTCTACGAGCAGTACTTC.